Described below is a single T cell receptor (beta chain) sequence and its context. Antigen specificity is unknown. The CDR3 is 13 amino acids. The V and J ends lost 7 bases and 3 bases respectively, with 12 bases between them. CDR1 and CDR2 from the germline V gene are SEHNR and FQNEAQ (reference sequence). The data were obtained in a study of T cell repertoires in cytomegalovirus infection. As for the study in general: Recently identified HLA-C-restricted CMV epitopes were used, and well-studied HLA-B-restricted CMV epitopes were used as well.

Via MiXCR, TCRdb re-called the reads, giving one row per CDR3 protein. The sample lists hundreds of thousands of distinct CDR3 sequences, roughly a third occurring once. Here the sequenced sample was cultured PBMCs, taken from culture after CMV antigen stimulation. The sequence was obtained from a human donor in good health (CMV status not recorded). Some clones in this sample may be carry-over from other donors' samples. The V call is TRBV7-9, the J call TRBJ1-1; the D gene is possibly TRBD1 (6 bases). In nucleotides, the CDR3 is TGTGCCAGCATCTTGGGGGCCTACACTGAAGCTTTCTTT. Protein product: CASILGAYTEAFF.